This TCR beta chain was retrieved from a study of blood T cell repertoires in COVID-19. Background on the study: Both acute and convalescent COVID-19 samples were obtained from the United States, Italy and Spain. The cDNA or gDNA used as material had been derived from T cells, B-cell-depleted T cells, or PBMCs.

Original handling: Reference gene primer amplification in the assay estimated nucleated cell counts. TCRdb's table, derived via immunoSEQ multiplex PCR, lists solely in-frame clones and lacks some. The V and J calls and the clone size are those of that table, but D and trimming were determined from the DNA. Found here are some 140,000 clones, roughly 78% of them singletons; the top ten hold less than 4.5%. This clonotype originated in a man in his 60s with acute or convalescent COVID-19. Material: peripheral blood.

The CDR3 region is CASSLERNTEAFF. The CDR3 DNA reads as TGTGCCAGCAGTTTAGAGAGGAACACTGAAGCTTTCTTT. V usage is TRBV28 and J usage is TRBJ1-1; D is ambiguous. Trimming removed 2 bases at V and 1 base at J, with 5 bases between. Germline V lookup: CDR1 MDHEN, CDR2 SYDVKM. This CDR3 spans 13 amino acids.